A single sample is the source of the 20 T cell receptor beta chains below, sequenced in a study of T cell changes during pregnancy in multiple sclerosis. Clones were read by immunoSEQ multiplex PCR, and TCRdb kept only the in-frame ones, dropping some. This table holds about 75,000 clones, 94% found once. Sequences were derived from CD4+ T cells from peripheral blood mononuclear cells, sampled after pregnancy. These receptors were obtained from a female donor with multiple sclerosis, enrolled in a pregnancy study.

V usage is TRBV28 and J usage is TRBJ1-2; TRBD1 is a possible D gene (5 bases). Germline V CDR1 and CDR2: MDHEN, SYDVKM. Trimming took 4 bases from V and 6 from J, leaving 12 bases between them. The CDR3 loop spans 13 amino acids. The CDR3 sequence: CASSWSGWNGYTF. CDR3 in DNA: TGTGCCAGCAGTTGGTCAGGGTGGAATGGCTACACCTTC.

V gene TRBV20-1 combines with J gene TRBJ1-1; D is uncertain. CDR1 is DFQATT, CDR2 SNEGSKA, per germline (reference sequence). V was clipped by 6 bases and J by 10 bases, with 9 bases between them. This CDR3 has 9 residues. CDR3 region: CSAGAPAFF. The CDR3 DNA follows: TGCAGTGCCGGAGCCCCAGCTTTCTTT.

V usage is TRBV4-2 and J usage is TRBJ2-5, with TRBD2 as a possible D gene (6 bases). The V gene lost 4 bases and the J gene lost 5 bases, with 17 bases spanning the gap. Germline V gene sequence: CDR1 LGHNA, CDR2 YNFKEQ. The CDR3 has 15 amino acids. CDR3 residues: CASSPLGLSPETQYF. CDR3 bases: TGTGCCAGCAGCCCTCTGGGACTGTCTCCGGAGACCCAGTACTTC.

The genes are TRBV7-9 and TRBJ2-6; 10 bases map to TRBD1. The CDR3 totals 18 residues. Trimming at V came to 6 bases and at J to 0 bases, leaving 8 bases not matched to a gene. Germline V lookup: CDR1 SEHNR, CDR2 FQNEAQ (reference sequence). CDR3 in amino acids: CASRKDRGLTSGANVLTF. The DNA for the CDR3 is TGTGCCAGCAGAAAAGACAGGGGGCTAACCTCTGGGGCCAACGTCCTGACTTTC.

This chain uses TRBV5-6 with TRBJ1-4; 9 bases match TRBD1. Germline loops: CDR1 SGHDT, CDR2 YYEEEE. CDR3 size: 15 residues. The V gene end was trimmed by 5 bases and the J gene end by 7 bases; junction bases not matched to a gene: 9. CDR3 loop: CASSRYRGLGEKLFF. The CDR3 DNA follows: TGTGCCAGCAGTCGTTACAGGGGGCTCGGTGAAAAACTGTTTTTT.

This chain uses TRBV9 with TRBJ2-1, with 9 bases fitting TRBD2. The CDR3 length is 15 residues. CDR1 and CDR2 (germline): SGDLS, YYNGEE. Germline trimming cut 0 bases from V and 7 bases from J; bases unmatched to any gene: 5. CDR3 nucleotide sequence: TGTGCCAGCAGCGTAGAGGGGACTAGCTGGAATGAGCAGTTCTTC. Residues: CASSVEGTSWNEQFF.

This chain connects TRBV7-2 to TRBJ2-1; the D gene is possibly TRBD2 (6 bases). CDR1 SGHTA and CDR2 FQGNSA come from the germline V gene. The germline V and J ends were trimmed by 5 bases and 6 bases, with 11 bases remaining between them. The CDR3 contains 13 residues. The CDR3 here is CASSLGGFNEQFF. CDR3 in DNA: TGTGCCAGCAGCCTTGGAGGGTTCAATGAGCAGTTCTTC.

The chain recombines TRBV2 with TRBJ2-2; 9 positions match TRBD2. V dropped 1 base and J dropped 3; count of bases not matched to a gene: 6. CDR3 length: 17 amino acids. Germline V CDR1 and CDR2: SNHLY, FYNNEI. The CDR3, as DNA: TGTGCCAGCAGTGAAGGCGGGAGGGCCCTCGACACCGGGGAGCTGTTTTTT. Amino acid sequence: CASSEGGRALDTGELFF.

This chain links TRBV5-1 with TRBJ2-1, with 14 bases lining up with TRBD2. Germline V gene lookup returns CDR1 SGHRS and CDR2 YFSETQ. Unmatched junction bases numbered 12, after V lost 2 bases and J lost 5 bases. The CDR3 runs 19 residues. The CDR3 loop reads CASSLVPPGLAGGNNEQFF. CDR3 sequence (DNA): TGCGCCAGCAGCTTAGTCCCACCCGGACTAGCGGGGGGAAACAATGAGCAGTTCTTC.

The chain links TRBV14 to TRBJ2-3, with 8 bases identical to TRBD2. The CDR3 sequence is 17 residues long. CDR1 and CDR2 from the germline V gene are SGHDN and FVKESK. The V gene end was trimmed by 6 bases and the J gene end by 2 bases; junction bases not matched to a gene: 13. CDR3 in DNA: TGTGCCAGCAGTCGTGATAGCGGGAAAGACCTCACAGATACGCAGTATTTT. Residues: CASSRDSGKDLTDTQYF.

The chain links TRBV11-3 to TRBJ2-1, with TRBD2 matching over 9 bases. CDR1 is SGHNT, CDR2 YENEEA, per germline. V gave up 3 bases and J gave up 0 bases; unmatched junction bases: 9. The length of the CDR3 is 18 residues. The CDR3 loop reads CASSLGSGRLSSYNEQFF. The CDR3 nucleotides read TGTGCCAGCAGCTTGGGTAGCGGGAGATTGAGCTCCTACAATGAGCAGTTCTTC.

The chain uses TRBV28 and TRBJ2-7; 13 bases are a match to TRBD2. Germline CDR1 is MDHEN and CDR2 is SYDVKM. With V trimmed by 5 bases and J by 4 bases, 14 bases remained unmatched. This CDR3 has 18 amino acids. As DNA, the CDR3 is TGTGCCAGCAGTCAGCCCCTCTCCGGGACTAGCGGGAAGTACGAGCAGTACTTC. Translating it yields CASSQPLSGTSGKYEQYF. Full variable domain (outside the CDR3, taken from reference TRBV28 and TRBJ2-7): DVKVTQSSRYLVKRTGEKVFLECVQDMDHENMFWYRQDPGLGLRLIYFSYDVKMKEKGDIPEGYSVSREKKERFSLILESASTNQTSMYLCASSQPLSGTSGKYEQYFGPGTRLTVT.

The J gene is TRBJ2-3, the V gene TRBV5-4; D possibly corresponds to TRBD1 (6 bases). The CDR3 covers 13 residues. V lost 2 bases, J lost 5 bases, and 9 bases lay in between. Germline loops: CDR1 SGHNT, CDR2 YYREEE (reference sequence). The CDR3 loop is CASSFYREDTQYF. The DNA for the CDR3 is TGTGCCAGCAGCTTTTACAGGGAAGATACGCAGTATTTT.

The chain links TRBV4-3 to TRBJ2-7, with 9 bases matching TRBD1. Unmatched junction bases numbered 7, after V lost 2 bases and J lost 5 bases. The CDR3 contains 15 residues. Germline values: CDR1 LGHNA, CDR2 YSLEER. The CDR3, as DNA: TGCGCCAGCAGCCAAATGTACAGGGGGCAGAACGAGCAGTACTTC. Translation gives CASSQMYRGQNEQYF.

This clone was counted at least ten times. This chain links TRBV6-5 with TRBJ2-7, with 11 bases identical to TRBD1. V lost 2 bases to trimming and J lost 7 bases; unmatched junction nucleotides: 4. The CDR3 covers 14 residues. The germline CDR1 and CDR2 sequences are MNHEY and SVGAGI. CDR3 nucleotides: TGTGCCAGCAGTTACCACGGGACAGGGGGTGAGCAGTACTTC. As protein: CASSYHGTGGEQYF.

The chain combines TRBV6-5 with TRBJ1-4, with 9 bases lining up with TRBD1. This CDR3 comprises 15 residues. After removal of 4 bases from V and 9 bases from J, the junction contained 9 bases not matched to a gene. Per germline, CDR1 MNHEY and CDR2 SVGAGI. The CDR3: CASSLGGTGNQKLFF. In nucleotides, the CDR3 is TGTGCCAGCAGTTTGGGTGGGACAGGGAATCAAAAACTGTTTTTT.

A single count supports this clone. The chain recombines TRBV10-3 with TRBJ2-1; D possibly corresponds to TRBD2 (6 bases). This CDR3 region has 13 residues. Germline CDR1 reads ENHRY; CDR2 reads SYGVKD. Trimming left V 4 bases short and J 8 bases short, with 12 bases between. This chain's CDR3 is CAISGLASDEQFF. As DNA, the CDR3 is TGTGCCATCAGTGGTCTAGCTAGCGATGAGCAGTTCTTC.

The chain links TRBV30 to TRBJ1-4, with D possibly matching TRBD1 (5 bases). V was cut by 3 bases and J by 5 bases, with 7 bases left in between. Germline V CDR1 and CDR2: GTSNPN, SVGIG (reference sequence). This CDR3 region has 12 residues. The DNA for the CDR3 is TGTGCCTGGAGACAGGAAAATGAAAAACTGTTTTTT. Translating gives CAWRQENEKLFF.

This clone was seen only once. The V gene is TRBV9, the J gene TRBJ1-2, with no clear D. The CDR3 runs to 16 residues. Trimming took 0 bases from V and 0 from J, leaving 12 bases between them. CDR1 and CDR2 (germline): SGDLS, YYNGEE. The CDR3 is CASSVAVRGPNYGYTF. The CDR3 DNA is TGTGCCAGCAGCGTAGCTGTAAGAGGGCCTAACTATGGCTACACCTTC.

The chain is built from TRBV7-9 and TRBJ2-3; tentatively, D is TRBD2 (5 bases). V lost 5 bases and J lost 6, with 9 bases in between. The CDR3 covers 12 residues. The germline CDR1 and CDR2 sequences are SEHNR and FQNEAQ (reference sequence). This chain's CDR3 is CASSPRGDTQYF. CDR3 DNA: TGTGCCAGCAGCCCTCGAGGGGATACGCAGTATTTT.